This T cell receptor (beta chain) stems from a study of identical twins. Germline V lookup: CDR1 DFQATT, CDR2 SNEGSKA (reference sequence). Trimming cost V 5 bases and J 13 bases, with 26 bases left between them. The CDR3 extends over 14 amino acids. After template switching added a universal primer site, the resulting cDNA carried unique molecular identifiers. MiXCR, applied by TCRdb to the 5' RACE reads, yields one record per CDR3 protein. Of about 660,000 distinct CDR3 sequences listed, about 9.4% were seen once; the top ten hold approximately 0.94%. These data were also reused for a study on yellow fever vaccine responses in identical twins. Per that paper: Twins showed a vaccine T cell response that reportedly seemed partly convergent, partly personalized.

Material for sequencing was PBMCs. This receptor was obtained from a woman in her late teens or twenties in good health. J is TRBJ2-5 and V is TRBV20-1; possible D gene TRBD1, 6 bases. The CDR3 DNA is TGCAGTGCTGGAGTGCCCGGACACCAGGGGATGTGGTACTTC. Its protein is CSAGVPGHQGMWYF.